This T cell receptor (beta chain) is drawn from a study of CD8 T cells in ankylosing spondylitis. Whole-study results and caveats: Among TCR beta sequences, a motif of several highly homologous variants appeared characteristic of ankylosing spondylitis blood. Disease-linked clones reportedly showed significant enrichment in matched ankylosing spondylitis synovial fluid.

Quantitative 5'-RACE with molecular barcodes produced the TCR beta libraries. TCRdb ran MiXCR on the 5' RACE reads and lists one entry per CDR3 protein. Of more than 400,000 distinct CDR3 sequences listed, about 5.4% are singletons. This clonotype has ten or more counts. Its antigen is undetermined. What was sequenced was blood, either unsorted or a sorted T cell fraction (not recorded which). The TCR originated in a male donor with ankylosing spondylitis.

CDR3 amino acids: CSARRGPYEQYF. The DNA of the CDR3 is TGCAGTGCTAGGAGGGGACCCTACGAGCAGTACTTC. This chain joins TRBV20-1 and TRBJ2-7; D is tentatively TRBD1 or TRBD2 (5 bases each). The V gene lost 3 bases and the J gene lost 2 bases, with 8 bases spanning the gap. This CDR3 is 12 amino acids long. Germline values: CDR1 DFQATT, CDR2 SNEGSKA (reference sequence).